A single T cell receptor beta chain is shown here with its context. The target antigen is unknown. At one of its ends the junction is not consistent with the germline gene, which may arise from a read error. This record belongs to a study of cytomegalovirus exposure and HLA in healthy donors. CDR3 length equals 15 residues. From germline, CDR1 is MDHEN and CDR2 SYDVKM. PCR amplification relied on 60 Vbeta primers (plus 13 Jbeta primers). TCRdb's copy holds only in-frame clones and misses some; the assay was immunoSEQ multiplex PCR. In the table there are roughly 200,000 clones, about four fifths of which are singletons. Study findings and constraints: In a later analysis, several top co-occurrence clusters appeared linked to parvovirus B19, influenza, CMV and Epstein-Barr virus. Investigators reported approximately 170 TCR beta chains as tied to cytomegalovirus. V- and J-gene trimming in TCR beta was tied to a missense DCLRE1C variant by an analysis performed later. Later on, an analysis showed TCR association rates differing by HLA locus, with DRB1 the most and HLA-C the fewest.

The receptor's source is a woman aged 50 to 60 in good health and CMV-seronegative. V and J are TRBV28 and TRBJ1-3; TRBD1 agrees at 10 bases. The material sequenced was PBMCs. CDR3 DNA sequence: TGTGCCAGCAGTCCGGGACAGGGGTCTGGAAGCACCATATATTTT. Its translation is CASSPGQGSGSTIYF.